One sample yielded the 24 T cell receptor beta chains listed below, sequenced in a study of cytomegalovirus exposure and HLA in healthy donors. The PCR contained 60 Vbeta and 13 Jbeta primers. This table comes from immunoSEQ multiplex PCR, and its TCRdb copy is limited to in-frame clones, with some not included. The sample lists 120,000 to 150,000 clones, approximately 70% occurring once. The sequenced material came from PBMCs. Source of these receptors: a woman in her late teens or twenties in good health and CMV-seronegative.

V and J are TRBV19 and TRBJ1-1; no firm D call. This CDR3 region has 12 residues. Per germline, CDR1 LNHDA and CDR2 SQIVND (reference sequence). V dropped 9 bases and J dropped 1 base, with 9 bases sitting between them. The CDR3: CASNFGNTEAFF. The CDR3 nucleotides read TGTGCCAGCAACTTCGGGAACACTGAAGCTTTCTTT.

The rearrangement joins TRBV4-3 to TRBJ1-6, with no clear D. V was trimmed by 0 bases and J by 4 bases, leaving 7 bases between them. The CDR3 sequence is 15 residues long. CDR1 LGHNA and CDR2 YSLEER come from the germline V gene. CDR3 nucleotide sequence: TGCGCCAGCAGCCAAGAAGGAGGTTATAATTCACCCCTCCACTTT. It codes for CASSQEGGYNSPLHF.

The rearrangement joins TRBV29-1 to TRBJ2-7; D call uncertain. Trimming left V 5 bases short and J 0 bases short, with 20 bases between. Looked up from germline, CDR1 is SQVTM and CDR2 is ANQGSEA. CDR3 size: 16 residues. The CDR3 loop reads CSVIPHLGSSSYEQYF. CDR3 nucleotide sequence: TGCAGCGTTATACCTCACTTGGGCTCGAGCTCCTACGAGCAGTACTTC.

The table lists this clone with a few counts. The J gene is TRBJ1-1, the V gene TRBV11-3, with TRBD1 as a possible D gene (5 bases). V was cut by 7 bases and J by 1 base, with 13 bases left in between. In germline, CDR1 is SGHNT, CDR2 YENEEA. CDR3 length: 14 amino acids. The CDR3 sequence: CASTLGGPNTEAFF. DNA of the CDR3: TGTGCCAGCACCCTGGGGGGACCGAACACTGAAGCTTTCTTT. Full variable domain (rest looked up from reference TRBV11-3 and TRBJ1-1): EAGVVQSPRYKIIEKKQPVAFWCNPISGHNTLYWYLQNLGQGPELLIRYENEEAVDDSQLPKDRFSAERLKGVDSTLKIQPAELGDSAVYLCASTLGGPNTEAFFGQGTRLTVV.

The chain links TRBV5-8 to TRBJ1-3, with TRBD1 identical over 9 bases. CDR1 SGHTS and CDR2 YDEGEE come from the germline V gene. The length of the CDR3 is 16 residues. Unmatched junction bases numbered 5, after V lost 3 bases and J lost 1 base. The CDR3 DNA reads TGTGCCAGCAGCTCGGGGGGACAGGGATCTGGAAACACCATATATTTT. Residues: CASSSGGQGSGNTIYF.

The chain links TRBV7-9 to TRBJ1-1; 9 nucleotides align to TRBD1. The CDR3 spans 14 residues. Trimming at V came to 0 bases and at J to 13 bases, leaving 9 bases not matched to a gene. Germline V gene data show CDR1 as SEHNR and CDR2 as FQNEAQ (reference sequence). The CDR3 region is CASSLASRQGVDFF. The DNA for the CDR3 is TGTGCCAGCAGCTTAGCCTCACGACAGGGGGTTGATTTCTTT.

The rearrangement uses TRBV4-1 and TRBJ1-2, with D maybe TRBD1 (5 bases). The V gene lost 1 base and the J gene lost 8 bases, with 20 bases spanning the gap. Germline assignment: CDR1 MGHRA and CDR2 YSYEKL. The CDR3 covers 16 residues. The CDR3 reads CASSQVGRSPLKGYTF. The DNA of the CDR3 is TGCGCCAGCAGCCAAGTGGGGCGGTCCCCTTTGAAGGGCTACACCTTC.

The rearrangement joins TRBV2 to TRBJ2-7; D possibly corresponds to TRBD1 (6 bases). The CDR3 sequence is 12 residues long. Trimming removed 8 bases from V and 4 bases from J, with 12 bases in between. Germline CDR1 and CDR2: SNHLY and FYNNEI. CDR3 bases: TGTGCCAGCCGCAGGGGCTCTTACGAGCAGTACTTC. Translating it yields CASRRGSYEQYF.

The CDR3 spells CASSRGHRDGYTF. CDR3 in DNA: TGTGCCAGCAGCAGGGGGCATCGTGATGGCTACACCTTC. This chain connects TRBV25-1 to TRBJ1-2; 8 bases agree with TRBD1. Unmatched junction bases numbered 6, after V lost 6 bases and J lost 6 bases. The CDR3 has 13 residues. Per germline, CDR1 MGHDK and CDR2 SYGVNS.

This clone has a handful of counts. The chain combines TRBV7-2 with TRBJ1-1; TRBD1 aligns across 12 bases. There are 17 residues in the CDR3. Germline CDR1 reads SGHTA; CDR2 reads FQGNSA. Trimming at V came to 5 bases and at J to 1 base, leaving 8 bases not matched to a gene. In DNA form, the CDR3 reads TGTGCCAGCAGCCCAGCACCGGGACAGGGGGCGAACACTGAAGCTTTCTTT. This translates into CASSPAPGQGANTEAFF. Drawing the rest from reference TRBV7-2 and TRBJ1-1, the complete variable domain is GAGVSQSPSNKVTEKGKDVELRCDPISGHTALYWYRQSLGQGLEFLIYFQGNSAPDKSGLPSDRFSAERTGGSVSTLTIQRTQQEDSAVYLCASSPAPGQGANTEAFFGQGTRLTVV.

This clone was picked up a small number of times. The genes are TRBV20-1 and TRBJ2-5, with 8 bases that match TRBD2. Germline V gene lookup returns CDR1 DFQATT and CDR2 SNEGSKA (reference sequence). Losses at the gene ends were 6 bases for V and 5 bases for J; bases not matched to a gene: 2. This CDR3 contains 11 residues. In DNA form, the CDR3 reads TGCAGTGCCATAGCGGGGGAGACCCAGTACTTC. Translated, it gives CSAIAGETQYF.

The chain links TRBV6-5 to TRBJ1-2, with a weak D call TRBD1 (5 bases). There are 14 residues in the CDR3. V lost 7 bases and J 3 bases, leaving 15 bases between the germline ends. The germline V gene encodes CDR1 MNHEY and CDR2 SVGAGI. CDR3 region: CASNQRAGHYGYTF. The CDR3 nucleotides are TGTGCCAGCAATCAGAGGGCGGGGCACTATGGCTACACCTTC.

The chain couples TRBV18 to TRBJ2-5; TRBD1 matches at 7 bases. CDR1 and CDR2 (germline): KGHSH, LQKENI. The CDR3 length is 14 residues. The V and J ends lost 3 bases and 0 bases, in that order; junction bases with no gene match: 1. As DNA, the CDR3 is TGTGCCAGCTCACCGGGACAGTACCAAGAGACCCAGTACTTC. Protein product: CASSPGQYQETQYF.

V gene TRBV5-6 combines with J gene TRBJ1-3; 9 bases are shared with TRBD1. Germline lookup yields CDR1 SGHDT and CDR2 YYEEEE. V lost 2 bases, J lost 7 bases, and 4 bases stayed unmatched. The CDR3 totals 14 residues. The CDR3 nucleotides are TGTGCCAGCAGCTTTGGACAGGGGTGGAACACCATATATTTT. Protein product: CASSFGQGWNTIYF. The full variable domain, with the rest looked up from reference TRBV5-6 and TRBJ1-3, is DAGVTQSPTHLIKTRGQQVTLRCSPKSGHDTVSWYQQALGQGPQFIFQYYEEEERQRGNFPDRFSGHQFPNYSSELNVNALLLGDSALYLCASSFGQGWNTIYFGEGSWLTVV.

The V and J genes are TRBV5-1 and TRBJ2-2, with 9 bases matching TRBD1. Germline assignment: CDR1 SGHRS and CDR2 YFSETQ. This CDR3 region has 20 residues. The V and J ends lost 3 bases and 0 bases, in that order; junction bases with no gene match: 15. The CDR3 DNA reads TGCGCCAGCAGCTCAACGCCTCGGACAGGGGCGACAACGAACACCGGGGAGCTGTTTTTT. Amino acids: CASSSTPRTGATTNTGELFF.

The rearrangement uses TRBV4-1 and TRBJ2-3; 7 bases agree with TRBD1. Germline values: CDR1 MGHRA, CDR2 YSYEKL. V was pared by 4 bases and J by 2 bases, with 6 bases of the junction left unmatched. This CDR3 has 15 amino acids. CDR3 residues: CASSLRQGDTDTQYF. The CDR3 DNA is TGCGCCAGCAGCCTACGACAGGGTGACACAGATACGCAGTATTTT.

The chain has TRBV6-5 and TRBJ1-1, with D tentatively TRBD1 (5 bases). The ends were cut back, 4 bases at V and 2 bases at J, with 14 bases in the middle. This CDR3 has 15 amino acids. CDR1 is MNHEY, CDR2 SVGAGI, per germline. CDR3 in amino acids: CASSWGGQGNTEAFF. DNA of the CDR3: TGTGCCAGCAGTTGGGGAGGGCAGGGAAACACTGAAGCTTTCTTT.

V and J are TRBV27 and TRBJ1-3, with D tentatively TRBD1 (6 bases). V was pared by 7 bases and J by 2 bases, with 21 bases between. The length of the CDR3 is 17 residues. Germline V gene data show CDR1 as MNHEY and CDR2 as SMNVEV (reference sequence). This CDR3 reads CASTFPPTGTTGNTIYF. The CDR3 region has the DNA TGTGCCAGCACCTTCCCCCCCACAGGGACAACTGGAAACACCATATATTTT.

The chain uses TRBV25-1 and TRBJ1-2, with a weak D call TRBD1 (5 bases). V gave up 3 bases and J gave up 4 bases, with 15 bases separating them. CDR3 length equals 15 residues. In germline, CDR1 is MGHDK, CDR2 SYGVNS. The CDR3 nucleotides are TGTGCCAGCAGTGACCAGCGGGGCGGTCTCTATGGCTACACCTTC. It is translated as CASSDQRGGLYGYTF.

The CDR3 DNA is TGTGCCAGCAGCAAGGACAGGGGGCGCCAGGGCTATGGCTACACCTTC. It codes for CASSKDRGRQGYGYTF. The chain is built from TRBV11-2 and TRBJ1-2; 11 nucleotides match TRBD1. CDR1 SGHAT and CDR2 FQNNGV come from the germline V gene. This CDR3 comprises 16 residues. The trim removed 5 bases at V and 4 bases at J, leaving 9 bases unmatched.

By sample fraction, this clone is medium-sized (0.01 to 0.1%). The J gene is TRBJ1-2, the V gene TRBV4-1; D might be TRBD1 (5 bases). V lost 0 bases and J lost 3, with 11 bases in between. The CDR3 length is 15 residues. Germline V gives CDR1 MGHRA, CDR2 YSYEKL. The CDR3, as DNA: TGCGCCAGCAGCCAAGATTCGATAGGGGACTATGGCTACACCTTC. It is translated as CASSQDSIGDYGYTF.

With regard to this clone: Compared with germline, one end of the junction differs, possibly owing to a read error. This chain joins TRBV7-7 and TRBJ2-1; the match to TRBD2 covers 8 bases. CDR1 SSHAT and CDR2 FNYEAQ come from the germline V gene (reference sequence). The CDR3 is 16 amino acids. The CDR3 loop reads CASSDASPGGGNEQFF. The CDR3 DNA is TGTGCTAGCAGCGACGCTAGTCCGGGGGGGGGCAATGAGCAGTTCTTC.

The genes are TRBV7-6 and TRBJ1-6; the D is unclear. V lost 3 bases, J lost 7 bases, and 4 bases lay in between. CDR1 is SGHVS and CDR2 is FNYEAQ in the germline V gene. There are 12 residues in the CDR3. The DNA for the CDR3 is TGTGCCAGCAGCTTGTCAAATTCACCCCTCCACTTT. It is translated as CASSLSNSPLHF.

CDR3 in DNA: TGTGCCAGCAGTGATGGCCTGAGCACAGATACGCAGTATTTT. Protein: CASSDGLSTDTQYF. The chain carries TRBV25-1 and TRBJ2-3; no definite D call. Germline CDR1 MGHDK, CDR2 SYGVNS. This CDR3 is 14 amino acids long. Trimming removed 3 bases from V and 0 bases from J, with 7 bases in between.